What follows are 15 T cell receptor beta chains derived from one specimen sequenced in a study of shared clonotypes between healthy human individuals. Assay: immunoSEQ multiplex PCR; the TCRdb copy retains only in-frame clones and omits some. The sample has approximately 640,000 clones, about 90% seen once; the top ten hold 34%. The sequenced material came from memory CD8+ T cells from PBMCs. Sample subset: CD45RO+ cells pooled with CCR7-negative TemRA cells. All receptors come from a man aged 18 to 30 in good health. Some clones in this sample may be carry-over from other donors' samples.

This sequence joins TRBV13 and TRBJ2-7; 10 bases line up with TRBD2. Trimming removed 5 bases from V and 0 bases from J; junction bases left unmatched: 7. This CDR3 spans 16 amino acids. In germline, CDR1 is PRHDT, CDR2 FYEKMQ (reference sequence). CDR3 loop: CASSVLAGAHSYEQYF. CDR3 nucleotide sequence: TGTGCCAGCAGCGTTCTAGCGGGGGCCCACTCCTACGAGCAGTACTTC.

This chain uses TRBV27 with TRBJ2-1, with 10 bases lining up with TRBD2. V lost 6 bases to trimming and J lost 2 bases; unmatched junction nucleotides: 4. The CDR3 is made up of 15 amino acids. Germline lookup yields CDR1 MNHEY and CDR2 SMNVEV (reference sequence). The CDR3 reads CASSISGRAYNEQFF. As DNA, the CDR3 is TGTGCCAGCAGCATCAGCGGGAGGGCCTACAATGAGCAGTTCTTC.

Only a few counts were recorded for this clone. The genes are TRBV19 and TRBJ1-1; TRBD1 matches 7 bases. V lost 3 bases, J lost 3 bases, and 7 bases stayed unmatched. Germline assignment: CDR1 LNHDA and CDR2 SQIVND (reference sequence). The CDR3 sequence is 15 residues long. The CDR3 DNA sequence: TGTGCCAGTAGTATCCCAGGGGGACAACACACTGAAGCTTTCTTT. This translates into CASSIPGGQHTEAFF.

CDR3 amino acids: CATSRGTGVNQPQHF. CDR3 coding DNA: TGTGCCACCAGCAGGGGGACAGGGGTCAATCAGCCCCAGCATTTT. This rearrangement joins TRBV15 to TRBJ1-5; 10 bases map to TRBD1. The germline gives CDR1 LNHNV, CDR2 YYDKDF (reference sequence). CDR3 length: 15 amino acids. V shed 3 bases and J 3 bases; nucleotides not matched to a gene: 2. The full variable domain, its missing parts supplied by reference TRBV15 and TRBJ1-5, is DAMVIQNPRYQVTQFGKPVTLSCSQTLNHNVMYWYQQKSSQAPKLLFHYYDKDFNNEADTPDNFQSRRPNTSFCFLDIRSPGLGDTAMYLCATSRGTGVNQPQHFGDGTRLSIL.

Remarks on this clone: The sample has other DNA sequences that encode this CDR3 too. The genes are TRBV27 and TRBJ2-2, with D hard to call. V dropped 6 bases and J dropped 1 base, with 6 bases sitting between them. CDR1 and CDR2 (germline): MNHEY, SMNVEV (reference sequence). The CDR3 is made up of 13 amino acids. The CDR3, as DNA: TGTGCCAGCAGCCCCCGGAACACCGGGGAGCTGTTTTTT. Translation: CASSPRNTGELFF.

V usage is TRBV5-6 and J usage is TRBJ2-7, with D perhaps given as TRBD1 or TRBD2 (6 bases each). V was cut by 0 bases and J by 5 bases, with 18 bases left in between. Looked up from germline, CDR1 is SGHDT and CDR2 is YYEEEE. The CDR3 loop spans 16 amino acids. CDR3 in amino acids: CASSLALAEGEDEQYF. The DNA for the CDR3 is TGTGCCAGCAGCTTGGCCCTAGCTGAGGGGGAGGACGAGCAGTACTTC. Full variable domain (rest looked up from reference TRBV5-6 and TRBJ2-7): DAGVTQSPTHLIKTRGQQVTLRCSPKSGHDTVSWYQQALGQGPQFIFQYYEEEERQRGNFPDRFSGHQFPNYSSELNVNALLLGDSALYLCASSLALAEGEDEQYFGPGTRLTVT.

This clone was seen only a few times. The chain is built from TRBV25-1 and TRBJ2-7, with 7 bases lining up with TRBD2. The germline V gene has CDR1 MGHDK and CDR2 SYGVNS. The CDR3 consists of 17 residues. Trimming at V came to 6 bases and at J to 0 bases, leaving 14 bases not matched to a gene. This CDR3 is CASSGSTTSDSSYEQYF. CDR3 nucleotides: TGTGCCAGCAGCGGATCGACAACTAGCGATAGCTCCTACGAGCAGTACTTC.

DNA of the CDR3: TGTGCCAGTTGGGACTTCACCGGGGAGCTGTTTTTT. Translating it yields CASWDFTGELFF. The chain couples TRBV19 to TRBJ2-2, with D possibly matching TRBD2 (6 bases). V was pared by 8 bases and J by 4 bases, with 8 bases between. The germline V gene encodes CDR1 LNHDA and CDR2 SQIVND (reference sequence). The CDR3 length is 12 residues.

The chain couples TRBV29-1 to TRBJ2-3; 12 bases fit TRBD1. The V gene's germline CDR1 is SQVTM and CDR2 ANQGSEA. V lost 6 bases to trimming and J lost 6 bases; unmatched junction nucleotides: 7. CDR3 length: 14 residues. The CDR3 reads CSVAGTGGKDTQYF. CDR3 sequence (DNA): TGCAGCGTCGCCGGGACAGGGGGCAAGGATACGCAGTATTTT.

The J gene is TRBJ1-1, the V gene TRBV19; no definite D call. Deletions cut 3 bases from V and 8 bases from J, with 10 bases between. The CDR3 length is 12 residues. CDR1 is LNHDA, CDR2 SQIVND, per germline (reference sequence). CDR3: CASSMGGREAFF. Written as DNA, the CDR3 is TGTGCCAGTAGTATGGGTGGCAGGGAAGCTTTCTTT.

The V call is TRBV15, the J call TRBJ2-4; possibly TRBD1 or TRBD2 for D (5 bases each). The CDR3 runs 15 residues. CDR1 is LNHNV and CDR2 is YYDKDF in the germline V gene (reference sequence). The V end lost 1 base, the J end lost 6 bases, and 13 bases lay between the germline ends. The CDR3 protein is CATSRGVGRPNIQYF. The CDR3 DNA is TGTGCCACCAGCAGAGGAGTGGGACGCCCAAACATTCAGTACTTC. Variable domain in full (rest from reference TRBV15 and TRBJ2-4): DAMVIQNPRYQVTQFGKPVTLSCSQTLNHNVMYWYQQKSSQAPKLLFHYYDKDFNNEADTPDNFQSRRPNTSFCFLDIRSPGLGDTAMYLCATSRGVGRPNIQYFGAGTRLSVL.

The CDR3 is CASSPEAGVSYEQYF. CDR3 in DNA: TGTGCCAGCTCACCAGAAGCGGGGGTCTCCTACGAGCAGTACTTC. The V gene is TRBV18, the J gene TRBJ2-7; 8 bases match TRBD2. CDR3 size: 15 residues. The ends lost 2 bases at V and 0 bases at J; junction bases unmatched: 3. Germline CDR1 and CDR2: KGHSH and LQKENI.

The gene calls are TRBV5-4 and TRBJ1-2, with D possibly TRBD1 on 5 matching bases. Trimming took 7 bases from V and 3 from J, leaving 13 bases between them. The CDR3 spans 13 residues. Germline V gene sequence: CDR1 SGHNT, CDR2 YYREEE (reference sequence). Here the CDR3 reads CASSKTEDYGYTF. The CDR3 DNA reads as TGTGCCAGCTCAAAGACAGAGGACTATGGCTACACCTTC.

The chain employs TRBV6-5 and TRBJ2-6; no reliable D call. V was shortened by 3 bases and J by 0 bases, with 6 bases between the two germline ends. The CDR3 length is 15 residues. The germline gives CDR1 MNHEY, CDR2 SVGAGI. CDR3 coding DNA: TGTGCCAGCAGTTATAGGGTCTCTGGGGCCAACGTCCTGACTTTC. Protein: CASSYRVSGANVLTF.

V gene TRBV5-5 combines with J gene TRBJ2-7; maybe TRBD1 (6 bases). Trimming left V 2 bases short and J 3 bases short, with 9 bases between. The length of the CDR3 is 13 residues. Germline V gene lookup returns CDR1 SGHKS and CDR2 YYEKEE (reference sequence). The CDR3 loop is CASSLNRDYEQYF. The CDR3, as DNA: TGTGCCAGCAGCTTAAACAGGGACTACGAGCAGTACTTC.